These T cell receptor beta chains were read from a single sample in a study of Ad26.COV2.S vaccination and SARS-CoV-2 variants. Produced via immunoSEQ multiplex PCR; TCRdb's table is partial and in-frame only. The sample consists of roughly 400,000 clones, around 91% of them appearing once. The specimen comprised peripheral blood, sampled in a trial of Ad26.COV2.S vaccine versus placebo. The receptor set was obtained from a person between 18 and 60 years old who received the Ad26.COV2.S COVID-19 vaccine or a placebo. The CDR3 runs from the conserved cysteine through the conserved F or W. D genes are given only for firm matches. Not all rows give a size; the values are once, few, many and, for expanded clones, a class.

DNA | CDR3 | size | V | D | J
TGTGCCAGTAGTAAGCTAGCGGGGATCTCCTACAATGAGCAGTTCTTC | CASSKLAGISYNEQFF | - | TRBV19 | TRBD2 | TRBJ2-1
TGTGCCAGCAGCCCCGGTGGAGACCGCGTCCACTTT | CASSPGGDRVHF | - | TRBV28 | - | TRBJ1-6
TGTGCCAGCAGTGTGCCCGGGACATCGGGGCTCAGCTCCTATAATTCACCCCTCCACTTT | CASSVPGTSGLSSYNSPLHF | - | TRBV6-1 | - | TRBJ1-6
TGTGCCAGCAGTGTTCACAACCTAAAGGGTAGTGAGCAGTTCTTC | CASSVHNLKGSEQFF | - | TRBV2 | - | TRBJ2-1
TGTGCCAGCAGCCCTGTTGGGCTCGCCTACGAGCAGTACTTC | CASSPVGLAYEQYF | once | TRBV7-6 | - | TRBJ2-7
TGTGCCAGCAGTGAGCGCAGGGACTCCGGCTACACCTTC | CASSERRDSGYTF | - | TRBV2 | - | TRBJ1-2
TGTGCCGCGGAGGTTAGTGGTCGGGGCTACACCTTC | CAAEVSGRGYTF | many | TRBV28 | - | TRBJ1-2
TGTGCCAGCAGTTTTTCGCGGGGCAGCACAGATACGCAGTATTTT | CASSFSRGSTDTQYF | - | TRBV27 | - | TRBJ2-3
TGTGCCAGCAGCCAGACTAGCGGGAGGGTCGATGAGCAGTTCTTC | CASSQTSGRVDEQFF | once | TRBV7-9 | TRBD2 | TRBJ2-1
TGTGCCAGCAGCCGGGACCCCCACACCGGGGAGCTGTTTTTT | CASSRDPHTGELFF | - | TRBV6-7 | - | TRBJ2-2
TGTGCCAGCAGCTTGGGCTTAAGGACTGAAGCTTTCTTT | CASSLGLRTEAFF | - | TRBV5-4 | - | TRBJ1-1
TGTGCCAGCAGCATGTCGGCCGGCGTGGTCCACGAGCAGTACTTC | CASSMSAGVVHEQYF | - | TRBV21-1 | - | TRBJ2-7
TGTGCCAGCAGCTCGACAGGGGGACACACCGGGGAGCTGTTTTTT | CASSSTGGHTGELFF | - | TRBV5-4 | TRBD1 | TRBJ2-2
TGCGCCAGCAGCTCCTCCGGGACAGGGGACACCGGGGAGCTGTTTTTT | CASSSSGTGDTGELFF | once | TRBV5-1 | TRBD1 | TRBJ2-2
TGTGCCAGCAGCCCGGGACTGGATTTGACAGATACGCAGTATTTT | CASSPGLDLTDTQYF | - | TRBV9 | - | TRBJ2-3
TGTGCCAGCAGCTTTACAGGGGCCGGGGCCAACGTCCTGACTTTC | CASSFTGAGANVLTF | - | TRBV5-4 | TRBD1 | TRBJ2-6
TGCGCCAGCAGCCAGCCTACTCGACAGGGCGCAACTAATGAAAAACTGTTTTTT | CASSQPTRQGATNEKLFF | - | TRBV4-1 | TRBD1 | TRBJ1-4
TGTGCCAGCAGCTTAACGGGACTCTCAAGTTCCGAAGAGACCCAGTACTTC | CASSLTGLSSSEETQYF | once | TRBV7-2 | - | TRBJ2-5
TGTGCCAGCAGTGAGGGGGCGCACAATGAGCAGTTCTTC | CASSEGAHNEQFF | few | TRBV6-4 | - | TRBJ2-1
TGTGCCAGCAGACAATCACTAGCGGGGGTTTTCTACGAGCAGTACTTC | CASRQSLAGVFYEQYF | - | TRBV2 | TRBD2 | TRBJ2-7
TGCAGCGTAATGACAGGGGGTTTGAAGGGGAATGAAAAACTGTTTTTT | CSVMTGGLKGNEKLFF | - | TRBV29-1 | TRBD1 | TRBJ1-4
TGTGCCAGCAGCGTAGAGACAGGGGTCGGAAACACCATATATTTT | CASSVETGVGNTIYF | - | TRBV9 | TRBD1 | TRBJ1-3
TGTGCCAGCAGTACGGGGGCAACTAATGAAAAACTGTTTTTT | CASSTGATNEKLFF | - | TRBV6-5 | - | TRBJ1-4
TGTGCCAGCAGCGCCGGGGAATGGGATACGCAGTATTTT | CASSAGEWDTQYF | - | TRBV7-2 | - | TRBJ2-3
TGCAGCGTTGCGACAGGGGGCGACGAGCAGTACTTC | CSVATGGDEQYF | - | TRBV29-1 | TRBD1 | TRBJ2-7
TGTGCCAGCCCTCGGGGCAGGGCAGTTAATCAGCCCCAGCATTTT | CASPRGRAVNQPQHF | few | TRBV27 | - | TRBJ1-5
TGTGCCAGCAGCTCTCAGACAGACTATGGCTACACCTTC | CASSSQTDYGYTF | - | TRBV5-4 | - | TRBJ1-2
TGTGCCTGGAGAATGTGGCAGAGACAGCGAAACACCATATATTTT | CAWRMWQRQRNTIYF | - | TRBV30 | - | TRBJ1-3
TGCGCCAGCAGCTCCGGGACAGGTGGAAACACCATATATTTT | CASSSGTGGNTIYF | once | TRBV5-1 | TRBD1 | TRBJ1-3
TGTGCCACGTTATCCCGGGCGGGAGGGACAGATACGCAGTATTTT | CATLSRAGGTDTQYF | - | TRBV6-6 | TRBD2 | TRBJ2-3
TGTGCCAGCAGCCAAGGGGGGACTACCCCGATGGGGACCCAGTACTTC | CASSQGGTTPMGTQYF | - | TRBV11-2 | - | TRBJ2-5
TGTGCCAGCAGTTATACAGGGGGCAAAAACATTCAGTACTTC | CASSYTGGKNIQYF | - | TRBV5-5 | TRBD1 | TRBJ2-4
TGTGCCTGGAGTGTACAGGGTGGAAACACCATATATTTT | CAWSVQGGNTIYF | once | TRBV30 | - | TRBJ1-3
TGTGCCAGCTCGACGATAGCGGGAGGGAGCACAGATACGCAGTATTTT | CASSTIAGGSTDTQYF | - | TRBV18 | TRBD2 | TRBJ2-3
TGTGCCAGCAGCGTAGGGCCCACTAGCGGGAGGTTCTTAAATGAGCAGTTCTTC | CASSVGPTSGRFLNEQFF | few | TRBV9 | TRBD2 | TRBJ2-1
TGTGCCTGGAGAGAGGGAGGGACTAGTTCACCCCTCCACTTT | CAWREGGTSSPLHF | - | TRBV30 | - | TRBJ1-6
TGTGCCAGCAGTCCACCACAGGGGGCTGGGGAGACCCAGTACTTC | CASSPPQGAGETQYF | - | TRBV28 | TRBD1 | TRBJ2-5
TGTGCCAGCAGCTTAGAAGGACAGGTTCTGTATTCACCCCTCCACTTT | CASSLEGQVLYSPLHF | - | TRBV7-2 | TRBD1 | TRBJ1-6
TGTGCCAGCAGCTTAGACAGGATCGGGAGACTTCAGGTCTCCGAGCAGTACTTC | CASSLDRIGRLQVSEQYF | - | TRBV11-3 | - | TRBJ2-7
TGTGCCAGTAGTATTCGGCAGACCACAGATACGCAGTATTTT | CASSIRQTTDTQYF | - | TRBV19 | - | TRBJ2-3
TGTGCCAGTGGGGACAGGTCGGGCGACGAGCAGTACTTC | CASGDRSGDEQYF | - | TRBV19 | TRBD1 | TRBJ2-7
TGTGCCAGCAGCTTCCAGGGAAACAATCAGCCCCAGCATTTT | CASSFQGNNQPQHF | - | TRBV5-4 | - | TRBJ1-5
TGTGCCAGCAGCCTTAACAGGGACACTGAAGCTTTCTTT | CASSLNRDTEAFF | - | TRBV11-3 | - | TRBJ1-1
TGTGCCATCAGTGAGCGGGGAGCGGGAGTTCACAATGAGCAGTTCTTC | CAISERGAGVHNEQFF | - | TRBV10-3 | TRBD2 | TRBJ2-1
TGTGCCAGCAGCCAGACAGGGGACTATGGCTACACCTTC | CASSQTGDYGYTF | - | TRBV3-1/TRBV3-2 | TRBD1 | TRBJ1-2
TGTGCCAGCAGTCCCCGGGGGGGCCGGGCTGAAGCTTTCTTT | CASSPRGGRAEAFF | - | TRBV28 | - | TRBJ1-1
TGTGCCAGTACCACGGGGGGCAGGAATCAGCCCCAGCATTTT | CASTTGGRNQPQHF | - | TRBV19 | - | TRBJ1-5
TGTGCCAGCAGCTCACCCCTTATAGTAGATACGCAGTATTTT | CASSSPLIVDTQYF | - | TRBV28 | - | TRBJ2-3